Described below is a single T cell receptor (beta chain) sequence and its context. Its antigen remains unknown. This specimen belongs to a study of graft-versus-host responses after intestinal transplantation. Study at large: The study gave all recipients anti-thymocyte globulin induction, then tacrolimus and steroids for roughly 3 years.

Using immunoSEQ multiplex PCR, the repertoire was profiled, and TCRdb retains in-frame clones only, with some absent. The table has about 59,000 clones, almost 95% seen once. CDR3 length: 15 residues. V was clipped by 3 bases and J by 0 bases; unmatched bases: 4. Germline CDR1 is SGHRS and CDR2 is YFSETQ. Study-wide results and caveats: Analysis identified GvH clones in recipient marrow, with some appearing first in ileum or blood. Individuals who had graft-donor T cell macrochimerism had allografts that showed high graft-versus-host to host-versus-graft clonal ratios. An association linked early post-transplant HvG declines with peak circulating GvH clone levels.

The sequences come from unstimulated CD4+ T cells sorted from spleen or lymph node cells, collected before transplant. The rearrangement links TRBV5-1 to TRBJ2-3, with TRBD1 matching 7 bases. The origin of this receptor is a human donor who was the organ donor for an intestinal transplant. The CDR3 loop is CASSSRQGSTDTQYF. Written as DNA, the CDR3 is TGCGCCAGCAGCTCCAGACAGGGTAGCACAGATACGCAGTATTTT.